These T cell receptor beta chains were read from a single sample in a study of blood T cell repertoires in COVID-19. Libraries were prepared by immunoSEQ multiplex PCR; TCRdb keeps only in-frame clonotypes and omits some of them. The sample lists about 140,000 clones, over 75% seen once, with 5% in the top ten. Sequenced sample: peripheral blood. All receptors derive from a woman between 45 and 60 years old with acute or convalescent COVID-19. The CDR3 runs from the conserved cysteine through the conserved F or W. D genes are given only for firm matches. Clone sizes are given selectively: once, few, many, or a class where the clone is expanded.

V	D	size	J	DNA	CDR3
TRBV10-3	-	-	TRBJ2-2	TGTGCCATCAGAGGGGAATTGGACACCGGGGAGCTGTTTTTT	CAIRGELDTGELFF
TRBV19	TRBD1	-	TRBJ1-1	TGTGCCAGTAGTATAGGACAGGGGGCCAACACTGAAGCTTTCTTT	CASSIGQGANTEAFF
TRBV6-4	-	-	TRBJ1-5	TGTGCCAGCAGTGACTCACAAATCCCCAGGGGTTATCAGCCCCAGCATTTT	CASSDSQIPRGYQPQHF
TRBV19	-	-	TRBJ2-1	TGTGCCAGTAGAAACGGGGGAACGAATGAGCAGTTCTTC	CASRNGGTNEQFF
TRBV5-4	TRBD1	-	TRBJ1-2	TGTGCCAGCAGCTCAACAGGGGGCAGAGGCTATGGCTACACCTTC	CASSSTGGRGYGYTF
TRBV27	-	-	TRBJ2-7	TGTGCCAGCCGTGGCCTGGTTGCTTACGAGCAGTACTTC	CASRGLVAYEQYF
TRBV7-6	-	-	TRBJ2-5	TGTGCCAGCAGCCCAGCGGGCGTAGCAGAGTACTTC	CASSPAGVAEYF
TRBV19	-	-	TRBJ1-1	TGTGCCAGTAGTATAATTGGCATCGCTGAAGCTTTCTTT	CASSIIGIAEAFF
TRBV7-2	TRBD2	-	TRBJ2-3	TGTGCCAGCAGCTTAGACCGAGCGGGGGGGGCAGATACGCAGTATTTT	CASSLDRAGGADTQYF
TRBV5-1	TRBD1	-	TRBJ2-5	TGCGCCAGCAGCTTGATGACAGGGCCGGAGACCCAGTACTTC	CASSLMTGPETQYF
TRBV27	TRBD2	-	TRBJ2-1	TGTGCCAGCAGTTCTAGCGGGGGCTACAATGAGCAGTTCTTC	CASSSSGGYNEQFF
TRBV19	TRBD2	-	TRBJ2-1	TGTGCCAGTAGTCTGAGCGGGGGGGAGAATGAGCAGTTCTTC	CASSLSGGENEQFF
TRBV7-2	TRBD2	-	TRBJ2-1	TGTGCCAGCAGCTTAGAGCCGACTAGCGGGGGCAATGAGCAGTTCTTC	CASSLEPTSGGNEQFF
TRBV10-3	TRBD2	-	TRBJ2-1	TGTGCCATCAGTGAAAATGCGGGGGGGCCAGGTGAGCAGTTCTTC	CAISENAGGPGEQFF
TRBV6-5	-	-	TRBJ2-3	TGTGCCAGCAGTTACTCTGGGGCCCCCCCAGATACGCAGTATTTT	CASSYSGAPPDTQYF
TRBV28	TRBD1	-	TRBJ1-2	TGTGCCAGCAGGCCGACAGGGGCGCTCTATGGCTACACCTTC	CASRPTGALYGYTF
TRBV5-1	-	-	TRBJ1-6	TGCGCCAGCAGCTTGGACGGGGAAAGTGTCGATAATTCACCCCTCCACTTT	CASSLDGESVDNSPLHF
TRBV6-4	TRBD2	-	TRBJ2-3	TGTGCCAGCAGTGAGTCGGCTAGCGGTAGCACAGATACGCAGTATTTT	CASSESASGSTDTQYF
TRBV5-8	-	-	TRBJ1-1	TGTGCCAGCAGCCAACGGACTGCGGGGAGGACTGAAGCTTTCTTT	CASSQRTAGRTEAFF
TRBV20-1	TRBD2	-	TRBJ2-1	TGCAGTGCTTTCCCAGCGGGAGAGCAGTTCTTC	CSAFPAGEQFF
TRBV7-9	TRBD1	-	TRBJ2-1	TGTGCCAGCAGGTCGAACGAAGGGGGCCGAGACAATGAGCAGTTCTTC	CASRSNEGGRDNEQFF
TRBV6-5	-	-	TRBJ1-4	TGTGCCAGCAGACAGCCTACAGCAACTAATGAAAAACTGTTTTTT	CASRQPTATNEKLFF
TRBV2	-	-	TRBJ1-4	TGTGCCAGCAGTGTTTCGCGAATTAATGAAAAACTGTTTTTT	CASSVSRINEKLFF
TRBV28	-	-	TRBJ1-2	TGTGCCCAGAGGTCTCGACAGGATGGTGGCTACACCTTC	CAQRSRQDGGYTF
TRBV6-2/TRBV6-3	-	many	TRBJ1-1	TGTGCCAGCAGTTCCGGGTGGAGGGGAACTCGAACTGAAGCTTTCTTT	CASSSGWRGTRTEAFF
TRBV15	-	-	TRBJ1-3	TGTGCCACCAGCAGAGATCTGGCGGCTGGAAACACCATATATTTT	CATSRDLAAGNTIYF